What follows are 8 T cell receptor beta chains derived from one specimen sequenced in a study of blood T cell repertoires in COVID-19. Clones were read by immunoSEQ multiplex PCR, and TCRdb kept only the in-frame ones, dropping some. The sample has roughly 11,000 clones, just over 70% seen once. Sequenced material: peripheral blood. These receptors were taken from a man in his fifties or sixties with COVID-19, enrolled during active disease.

This sequence joins TRBV27 and TRBJ2-3; D is uncertain. Between the trimmed V and J ends, which lost 4 bases and 3 bases, there was a span of 5 bases. CDR1 and CDR2 (germline): MNHEY, SMNVEV (reference sequence). This CDR3 contains 12 residues. The CDR3, as DNA: TGTGCCAGCAGTTCAATGACAGATACGCAGTATTTT. This gives the protein CASSSMTDTQYF.

The genes are TRBV11-2 and TRBJ1-1, with D uncertain. V lost 4 bases to trimming and J lost 1 base, with 10 bases between them. Germline V gene lookup returns CDR1 SGHAT and CDR2 FQNNGV. The CDR3 has 14 residues. In DNA, the CDR3 is TGTGCCAGCAGCTATGCGACATCGAACACTGAAGCTTTCTTT. Encoded protein: CASSYATSNTEAFF.

The rearrangement joins TRBV7-6 to TRBJ1-1; D is undetermined. Trimming shortened V by 1 base and J by 0 bases, and 9 bases separated the two germline ends. The germline gives CDR1 SGHVS, CDR2 FNYEAQ. The CDR3 consists of 15 residues. The CDR3 region is CASSLEQIMNTEAFF. CDR3 coding DNA: TGTGCCAGCAGCTTAGAACAGATTATGAACACTGAAGCTTTCTTT. Based on the CDR3 plus reference TRBV7-6 and TRBJ1-1, the full variable domain is GAGVSQSPRYKVTKRGQDVALRCDPISGHVSLYWYRQALGQGPEFLTYFNYEAQQDKSGLPNDRFSAERPEGSISTLTIQRTEQRDSAMYRCASSLEQIMNTEAFFGQGTRLTVV.

The chain is built from TRBV25-1 and TRBJ2-1; 8 positions match TRBD2. The CDR3 has 15 amino acids. From germline, CDR1 is MGHDK and CDR2 SYGVNS. The J segment lost 6 bases and the V segment lost 4 bases, leaving 8 bases of the junction unmatched. The CDR3 region has the DNA TGTGCCAGCAGTGCGCGGGAGGTCTCTATCAATGAGCAGTTCTTC. Translation: CASSAREVSINEQFF. The whole variable domain, filled in from reference TRBV25-1 and TRBJ2-1, reads EADIYQTPRYLVIGTGKKITLECSQTMGHDKMYWYQQDPGMELHLIHYSYGVNSTEKGDLSSESTVSRIRTEHFPLTLESARPSHTSQYLCASSAREVSINEQFFGPGTRLTVL.

The J gene is TRBJ1-2, the V gene TRBV6-6; D perhaps matches TRBD1 (6 bases). Germline CDR1 MNHNY, CDR2 SVGAGI (reference sequence). The CDR3 is 14 residues long. The V gene lost 2 bases and the J gene lost 5 bases, with 12 bases spanning the gap. The CDR3 DNA reads as TGTGCCAGCAGTTACGGGAGGGGGGAGTATGGCTACACCTTC. Its translation: CASSYGRGEYGYTF.

The chain combines TRBV30 with TRBJ1-2, with 7 bases lining up with TRBD1. Germline V gene sequence: CDR1 GTSNPN, CDR2 SVGIG (reference sequence). J lost 0 bases, V lost 1 base, and 5 bases had no gene match. This CDR3 has 15 amino acids. The CDR3 nucleotides are TGTGCCTGGAGTGCAGGACAGGTCCCTAACTATGGCTACACCTTC. It yields the protein CAWSAGQVPNYGYTF.

The chain has TRBV2 and TRBJ2-1; D is unclear. Germline V CDR1 and CDR2: SNHLY, FYNNEI. CDR3 size: 15 residues. V lost 3 bases to trimming and J lost 5 bases, with 14 bases between them. CDR3 region: CASSDGPQWDNEQFF. The CDR3 region has the DNA TGTGCCAGCAGTGACGGCCCACAGTGGGACAATGAGCAGTTCTTC.

By share, this clone counts as medium-sized. This chain links TRBV6-5 with TRBJ2-3; possible D gene TRBD1, 6 bases. CDR3 length: 14 amino acids. Looked up from germline, CDR1 is MNHEY and CDR2 is SVGAGI. V lost 6 bases and J lost 2, with 12 bases in between. CDR3 protein: CASSRTALTDTQYF. Written as DNA, the CDR3 is TGTGCCAGCAGCCGGACAGCTCTCACAGATACGCAGTATTTT.